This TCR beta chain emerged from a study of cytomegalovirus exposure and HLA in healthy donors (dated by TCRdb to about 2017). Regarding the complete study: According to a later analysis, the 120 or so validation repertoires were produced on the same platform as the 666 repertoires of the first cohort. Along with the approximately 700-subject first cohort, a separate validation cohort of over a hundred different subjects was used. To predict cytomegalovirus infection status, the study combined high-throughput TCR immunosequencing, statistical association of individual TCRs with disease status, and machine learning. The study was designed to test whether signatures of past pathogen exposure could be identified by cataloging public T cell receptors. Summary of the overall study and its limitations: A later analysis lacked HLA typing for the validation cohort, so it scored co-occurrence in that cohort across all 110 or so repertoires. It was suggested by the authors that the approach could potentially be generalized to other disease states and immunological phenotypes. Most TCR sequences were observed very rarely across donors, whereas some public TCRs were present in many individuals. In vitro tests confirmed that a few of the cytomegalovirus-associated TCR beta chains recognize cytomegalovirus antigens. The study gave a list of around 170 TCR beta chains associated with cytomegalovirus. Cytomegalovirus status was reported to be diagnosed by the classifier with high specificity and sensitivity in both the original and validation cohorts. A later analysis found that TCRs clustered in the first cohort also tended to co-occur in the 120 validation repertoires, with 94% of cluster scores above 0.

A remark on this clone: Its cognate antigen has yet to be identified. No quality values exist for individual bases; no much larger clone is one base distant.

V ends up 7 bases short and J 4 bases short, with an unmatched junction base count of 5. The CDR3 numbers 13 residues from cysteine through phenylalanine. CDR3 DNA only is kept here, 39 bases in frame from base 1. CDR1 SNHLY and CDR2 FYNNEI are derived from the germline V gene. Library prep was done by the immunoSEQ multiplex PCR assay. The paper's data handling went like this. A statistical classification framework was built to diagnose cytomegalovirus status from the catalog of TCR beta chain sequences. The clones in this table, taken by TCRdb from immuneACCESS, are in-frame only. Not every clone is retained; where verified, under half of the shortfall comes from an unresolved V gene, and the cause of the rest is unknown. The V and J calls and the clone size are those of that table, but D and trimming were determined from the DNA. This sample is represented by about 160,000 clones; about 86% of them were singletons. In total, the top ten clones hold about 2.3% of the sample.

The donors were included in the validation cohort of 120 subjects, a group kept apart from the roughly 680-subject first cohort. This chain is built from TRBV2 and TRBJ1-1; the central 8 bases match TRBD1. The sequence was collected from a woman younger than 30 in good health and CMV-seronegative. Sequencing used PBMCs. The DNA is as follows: TGTGCCAGCACCCCAGACAGGGGCACTGAAGCTTTCTTT. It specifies CASTPDRGTEAFF. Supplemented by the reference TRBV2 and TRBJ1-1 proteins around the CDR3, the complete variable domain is EPEVTQTPSHQVTQMGQEVILRCVPISNHLYFYWYRQILGQKVEFLVSFYNNEISEKSEIFDDQFSVERPDGSNFTLKIRSTKLEDSAMYFCASTPDRGTEAFFGQGTRLTVV.